A single T cell receptor beta chain is shown here with its context. These data belong to a study of blood T cell repertoires in COVID-19. The ends were cut back, 2 bases at V and 3 bases at J, with 10 bases in the middle. The CDR3 extends over 14 amino acids. Per germline, CDR1 MNHEY and CDR2 SVGAGI. The table came from immunoSEQ multiplex PCR; TCRdb's copy has only in-frame clones and leaves some out. The table shows 300,000 to 400,000 clones, with over 75% occurring only once. The rearrangement links TRBV6-5 to TRBJ2-5; a weak D match, TRBD2 (5 bases). Sequenced input: PBMCs or T cells enriched from blood (not recorded which). The sequence came from a man aged 30 to 39 who had recovered from COVID-19. CDR3 nucleotides: TGTGCCAGCAGTTACGAATCGGGGAAAGAGACCCAGTACTTC. It yields the protein CASSYESGKETQYF.